These 26 T cell receptor beta chains were all obtained from the same sample, sequenced in a study of control samples from healthy donors and cancer patients. TCRdb's table, derived via immunoSEQ multiplex PCR, lists solely in-frame clones and lacks some. The sample yields over 100,000 clones, 75% to 90% seen once. Sequencing input: blood. The receptors derive from a woman between 45 and 65 years old in good health.

This chain connects TRBV18 to TRBJ2-7; D remains ambiguous. The ends were cut back, 3 bases at V and 0 bases at J, with 15 bases in the middle. Germline CDR1 is KGHSH and CDR2 is LQKENI. The CDR3 is 16 residues long. The CDR3 DNA is TGTGCCAGCTCACCTTACTTGGCGCGGAGCTCCTACGAGCAGTACGTC. Protein sequence: CASSPYLARSSYEQYV.

The sample holds one count of this clone. The V and J genes are TRBV6-5 and TRBJ2-3, with D hard to call. This CDR3 spans 15 amino acids. The ends were cut back, 6 bases at V and 2 bases at J, with 15 bases in the middle. The germline V gene has CDR1 MNHEY and CDR2 SVGAGI. The CDR3 sequence: CASSPIPPVTDTQYF. CDR3 DNA: TGTGCCAGCAGCCCCATTCCCCCGGTCACAGATACGCAGTATTTT.

The gene calls are TRBV7-2 and TRBJ2-3; the match to TRBD1 covers 8 bases. Looked up from germline, CDR1 is SGHTA and CDR2 is FQGNSA. Unmatched junction bases numbered 4, after V lost 1 base and J lost 4 bases. The CDR3 length is 15 residues. The CDR3 sequence is CASSLDRGEPDTQYF. As DNA, the CDR3 is TGTGCCAGCAGCTTAGACAGGGGGGAACCAGATACGCAGTATTTT.

J is TRBJ2-2 and V is TRBV4-1; D is uncertain. The CDR3 extends over 16 amino acids. Trimming removed 0 bases from V and 1 base from J, with 9 bases in between. Germline lookup yields CDR1 MGHRA and CDR2 YSYEKL. CDR3 in DNA: TGCGCCAGCAGCCAAGAAAGGGTCAGGAACACCGGGGAGCTGTTTTTT. Translated: CASSQERVRNTGELFF.

The chain has TRBV2 and TRBJ2-6; no clear D. CDR3 length: 14 amino acids. From germline, CDR1 is SNHLY and CDR2 FYNNEI. Between the trimmed V and J ends, which lost 7 bases and 1 base, there was a span of 8 bases. The CDR3 sequence is CASTRESGANVLTF. The CDR3, as DNA: TGTGCCAGCACTAGGGAATCTGGGGCCAACGTCCTGACTTTC.

The V and J genes are TRBV6-5 and TRBJ2-7; the match to TRBD1 covers 10 bases. The germline CDR1 and CDR2 sequences are MNHEY and SVGAGI. The CDR3 extends over 15 amino acids. After removal of 2 bases from V and 2 bases from J, the junction contained 3 bases not matched to a gene. The CDR3 protein is CASSYRDRGTYEQYV. The CDR3 bases are TGTGCCAGCAGTTACAGGGACAGGGGAACCTACGAGCAGTACGTC.

The chain couples TRBV4-1 to TRBJ2-7; 8 nucleotides align to TRBD2. The CDR3 loop spans 20 amino acids. Trimming at V came to 0 bases and at J to 3 bases, leaving 19 bases not matched to a gene. Germline V gives CDR1 MGHRA, CDR2 YSYEKL. CDR3 in amino acids: CASSQDPPLGRRGGYYEQYF. Here the CDR3 DNA reads TGCGCCAGCAGCCAAGATCCCCCCCTTGGTCGCCGCGGGGGGTACTACGAGCAGTACTTC.

The rearrangement links TRBV7-2 to TRBJ1-2; D may be TRBD1 (5 bases). Germline values: CDR1 SGHTA, CDR2 FQGNSA. The length of the CDR3 is 18 residues. V was trimmed by 5 bases and J by 1 base, leaving 23 bases between them. The CDR3 region has the DNA TGTGCCAGCAGCCCCACAATCACTAAGGGGAGCGGTAACTATGGCTACACCTTC. Protein product: CASSPTITKGSGNYGYTF.

The genes are TRBV11-2 and TRBJ2-1, with D perhaps TRBD2 (6 bases). Germline-derived CDR1 and CDR2 are SGHAT and FQNNGV. V lost 4 bases, J lost 8 bases, and 15 bases lay in between. The CDR3 contains 14 residues. CDR3 nucleotide sequence: TGTGCCAGCAGCTGGGCAGGGACTGAATATGAGCAGTTCTTC. It codes for CASSWAGTEYEQFF.

V gene TRBV4-3 combines with J gene TRBJ2-1, with unresolved D. Germline lookup yields CDR1 LGHNA and CDR2 YSLEER. This CDR3 spans 15 amino acids. V lost 0 bases, J lost 0 bases, and 6 bases lay in between. CDR3 sequence reads: CASSQEGSSYNEQFF. The CDR3 DNA is TGCGCCAGCAGCCAAGAAGGAAGCTCCTACAATGAGCAGTTCTTC.

The chain joins TRBV27 to TRBJ2-6, with 9 bases fitting TRBD1. V trimming: 5 bases; J trimming: 2 bases; junction bases outside the gene matches: 4. Germline values: CDR1 MNHEY, CDR2 SMNVEV (reference sequence). The CDR3 spans 16 residues. Written as DNA, the CDR3 is TGTGCCAGCAGTCACGGGACAGGGACTGGGGCCAACGTCCTGACTTTC. It yields the protein CASSHGTGTGANVLTF.

The chain joins TRBV6-4 to TRBJ2-3; D gene uncertain. Germline V gene sequence: CDR1 MRHNA, CDR2 SNTAGT. V lost 4 bases, J lost 4 bases, and 12 bases lay in between. This CDR3 has 14 residues. For the CDR3, the DNA is TGTGCCAGCAGTGTGGCAGGAATCGCAGATACGCAGTATTTT. Residues: CASSVAGIADTQYF.

The chain couples TRBV14 to TRBJ1-1, with D possibly matching TRBD1 (5 bases). This CDR3 comprises 15 residues. Trimming left V 0 bases short and J 1 base short, with 9 bases between. In germline, CDR1 is SGHDN, CDR2 FVKESK. The CDR3: CASSQDKGRNTEAFF. The CDR3 DNA reads TGTGCCAGCAGCCAAGATAAGGGGAGGAACACTGAAGCTTTCTTT.

In the case of this clone: The junction departs from germline at one end; a sequencing error may be responsible. The V and J genes are TRBV6-6 and TRBJ1-3; D might be TRBD1 (5 bases). This CDR3 contains 14 residues. CDR1 and CDR2 from the germline V gene are MNHNY and SVGAGI (reference sequence). The DNA for the CDR3 is TGTGCCTGCAGGGCCGGCAGCTCAGGAAACACCATATATTTT. Amino acids: CACRAGSSGNTIYF.

The chain combines TRBV5-1 with TRBJ2-4, with 9 bases lining up with TRBD1. CDR1 and CDR2 (germline): SGHRS, YFSETQ. The CDR3 contains 19 residues. V dropped 3 bases and J dropped 6; count of bases not matched to a gene: 19. The CDR3, as DNA: TGCGCCAGCAGCTCTCTTGGTCCCGGGACAGGGTCACGAAGAAACATTCAGTACTTC. Translated, it gives CASSSLGPGTGSRRNIQYF.

The chain combines TRBV7-9 with TRBJ2-5, with D uncertain. V was pared by 0 bases and J by 4 bases, with 12 bases between. This CDR3 is built from 15 residues. CDR1 SEHNR and CDR2 FQNEAQ come from the germline V gene (reference sequence). Here the CDR3 reads CASSLALPVGETQYF. CDR3 coding DNA: TGTGCCAGCAGCTTAGCGCTCCCAGTGGGAGAGACCCAGTACTTC.

V and J are TRBV5-4 and TRBJ1-3; tentative D call: TRBD1 (5 bases). The CDR3 has 15 amino acids. Germline lookup yields CDR1 SGHNT and CDR2 YYREEE (reference sequence). The germline V and J ends were trimmed by 4 bases and 0 bases, with 11 bases remaining between them. In DNA form, the CDR3 reads TGTGCCAGCAGCCGACCGGGGGGCTCTGGAAACACCATATATTTT. It translates to CASSRPGGSGNTIYF.

J is TRBJ1-1 and V is TRBV5-1; D call uncertain. Germline V CDR1 and CDR2: SGHRS, YFSETQ. V shed 2 bases and J shed 6 bases, with 8 bases lying between them. This CDR3 spans 12 amino acids. CDR3 region: CASSFGGAEAFF. In DNA form, the CDR3 reads TGCGCCAGCAGCTTCGGAGGAGCTGAAGCTTTCTTT.

This clone was seen just once. The chain carries TRBV27 and TRBJ2-1, with 9 bases lining up with TRBD2. V trimming: 3 bases; J trimming: 8 bases; junction bases outside the gene matches: 8. Germline CDR1 MNHEY, CDR2 SMNVEV (reference sequence). CDR3 length: 15 amino acids. The CDR3 loop is CASSFSAGGQDEQFF. The CDR3 DNA reads TGTGCCAGCAGTTTTTCGGCGGGGGGGCAAGATGAGCAGTTCTTC.

The J gene is TRBJ2-5, the V gene TRBV5-1, with TRBD1 matching over 9 bases. V shed 4 bases and J 4 bases; nucleotides not matched to a gene: 5. This CDR3 spans 14 amino acids. Per germline, CDR1 SGHRS and CDR2 YFSETQ. The CDR3 protein is CASSRTGEGETQYF. The CDR3 DNA reads as TGCGCCAGCAGCCGGACAGGGGAGGGAGAGACCCAGTACTTC.

This chain links TRBV29-1 with TRBJ1-6; 9 bases agree with TRBD1. The CDR3 extends over 13 amino acids. Germline lookup yields CDR1 SQVTM and CDR2 ANQGSEA. V lost 6 bases to trimming and J lost 7 bases; unmatched junction nucleotides: 4. Written as DNA, the CDR3 is TGCAGCGTCAGGGACAGGGCCAATTCACCCCTCCACTTT. Its protein product is CSVRDRANSPLHF.

The chain links TRBV11-2 to TRBJ2-7; tentative D call: TRBD1 (5 bases). The CDR3 runs to 15 residues. Germline V gene lookup returns CDR1 SGHAT and CDR2 FQNNGV. Trimming took off 5 bases at V and 5 bases at J, with 19 bases between the two ends. CDR3 loop: CASSLGPQGVHEQYV. As DNA, the CDR3 is TGTGCCAGCAGCCTAGGGCCTCAGGGTGTCCACGAGCAGTACGTC.

This clone was recorded only once. The V and J genes are TRBV29-1 and TRBJ2-1; 10 positions agree with TRBD1. CDR3 size: 15 residues. V was pared by 7 bases and J by 1 base, with 7 bases of the junction left unmatched. Germline loops: CDR1 SQVTM, CDR2 ANQGSEA. In DNA, the CDR3 is TGCAGCGCTAGACCGGGACAGGGGTCCTACAATGAGCAGTTCTTC. This codes for CSARPGQGSYNEQFF.

V usage is TRBV30 and J usage is TRBJ1-2; 7 bases fit TRBD1. The CDR3 is 13 amino acids. V was pared by 4 bases and J by 4 bases, with 6 bases of the junction left unmatched. Per germline, CDR1 GTSNPN and CDR2 SVGIG (reference sequence). CDR3 sequence: CAWTGTASYGYTF. The DNA for the CDR3 is TGTGCCTGGACCGGGACAGCCTCCTATGGCTACACCTTC.

J is TRBJ2-7 and V is TRBV9; 9 bases map to TRBD1. Germline CDR1 SGDLS, CDR2 YYNGEE. V shed 0 bases and J 5 bases; nucleotides not matched to a gene: 9. The CDR3 covers 16 residues. The CDR3 coding sequence is TGTGCCAGCAGCGTAGAGGTGGGGACAGGGCTCAACGAGCAGTACGTC. Protein sequence: CASSVEVGTGLNEQYV.

The chain couples TRBV6-2 or TRBV6-3 to TRBJ2-4; D gene unclear. Trimming left V 0 bases short and J 9 bases short, with 12 bases between. The CDR3 length is 14 residues. CDR1 is MNHEY and CDR2 is SVGEGT in the germline V gene. The CDR3 here is CASSYSRMDGIQYF. In DNA, the CDR3 is TGTGCCAGCAGTTACTCCAGGATGGATGGCATTCAGTACTTC.